Below are 19 T cell receptor beta chains sequenced from a single sample in a study of PD-L1 blockade in urothelial cancer. Sequencing used immunoSEQ multiplex PCR; TCRdb keeps in-frame clones, though not all of them. The data contain around 50,000 clones, around 82% of them singletons. Described time point: peripheral blood 6 weeks after treatment start. The sequences come from PBMCs, collected around atezolizumab (anti-PD-L1) treatment. These receptors were taken from a man aged 45-65 years with urothelial cancer.

As for this clone: One end of the junction fails to match germline, which may point to a read error. Within the sample, other DNA sequences also encode this same CDR3. The rearrangement links TRBV5-1 to TRBJ1-1; maybe TRBD1 (6 bases). Germline V gives CDR1 SGHRS, CDR2 YFSETQ. CDR3 length: 16 amino acids. Here the CDR3 DNA reads TGCGCCAGCAGCCTCATACCAGGGGCTATGAACACTGAAGCTTTCTTC. This gives the protein CASSLIPGAMNTEAFF.

The rearrangement links TRBV10-3 to TRBJ2-3; D perhaps matches TRBD2 (5 bases). The CDR3 length is 14 residues. Per the germline V gene, CDR1 is ENHRY and CDR2 is SYGVKD. Trimming shortened V by 6 bases and J by 0 bases, and 10 bases separated the two germline ends. This CDR3 reads CAIRGAFSTDTQYF. The CDR3 nucleotides read TGTGCCATCAGGGGAGCGTTTAGCACAGATACGCAGTATTTT.

This clone was seen just once. The chain uses TRBV9 and TRBJ1-1; D is unresolved. V dropped 1 base and J dropped 1 base, with 8 bases sitting between them. Germline CDR1 and CDR2: SGDLS and YYNGEE. The CDR3 is 14 residues long. The CDR3 here is CASSVLLENTEAFF. CDR3 coding DNA: TGTGCCAGCAGCGTACTTCTAGAGAACACTGAAGCTTTCTTT.

V and J are TRBV29-1 and TRBJ2-3, with 9 positions matching TRBD2. The germline gives CDR1 SQVTM, CDR2 ANQGSEA. The CDR3 is made up of 15 amino acids. Unmatched junction bases numbered 2, after V lost 0 bases and J lost 1 base. CDR3 coding DNA: TGCAGCGTTGAAGATCGGACTAGCGGCACAGATACGCAGTATTTT. The encoded protein is CSVEDRTSGTDTQYF.

The chain links TRBV6-4 to TRBJ2-3; no reliable D call. V dropped 6 bases and J dropped 4 bases, with 11 bases sitting between them. CDR1 and CDR2 from the germline V gene are MRHNA and SNTAGT. The CDR3 is 13 residues long. CDR3 nucleotide sequence: TGTGCCAGCAGCAACGGTGTGGCAGATACGCAGTATTTT. This sequence encodes CASSNGVADTQYF.

The chain combines TRBV19 with TRBJ1-3, with D tentatively TRBD1 (5 bases). Trimming stripped 3 bases from V and 2 bases from J, with 14 bases between. CDR3 length: 16 residues. Germline V CDR1 and CDR2: LNHDA, SQIVND (reference sequence). The CDR3 loop reads CASSILDTSAGNTIYF. The CDR3 region has the DNA TGTGCCAGTAGTATCTTGGACACGAGCGCTGGAAACACCATATATTTT. The full variable domain, its missing parts supplied by reference TRBV19 and TRBJ1-3, is DGGITQSPKYLFRKEGQNVTLSCEQNLNHDAMYWYRQDPGQGLRLIYYSQIVNDFQKGDIAEGYSVSREKKESFPLTVTSAQKNPTAFYLCASSILDTSAGNTIYFGEGSWLTVV.

The chain joins TRBV4-3 to TRBJ2-1; D gene ambiguous. V was cut by 0 bases and J by 3 bases, with 12 bases left in between. This CDR3 is built from 16 residues. Germline CDR1 is LGHNA and CDR2 is YSLEER. The CDR3 bases are TGCGCCAGCAGCCAAGACGGCGGAGATTACTACAATGAGCAGTTCTTC. Its translation is CASSQDGGDYYNEQFF.

Sample share makes this clone medium-sized. This chain links TRBV11-2 with TRBJ2-7; a weak D match, TRBD1 (6 bases). Germline V gives CDR1 SGHAT, CDR2 FQNNGV. The CDR3 is made up of 15 amino acids. V was clipped by 6 bases and J by 2 bases, with 17 bases between them. The CDR3 sequence: CASSTMGARPYEQYF. The CDR3 DNA reads TGTGCCAGCAGTACCATGGGGGCGAGACCCTACGAGCAGTACTTC.

This clone came up a few times. The chain is built from TRBV28 and TRBJ1-1, with D hard to call. CDR3 length equals 11 residues. Germline CDR1 and CDR2: MDHEN and SYDVKM. Trimming stripped 3 bases from V and 10 bases from J, with 9 bases between. This chain's CDR3 is CASSFKSGAFF. DNA for the CDR3: TGTGCCAGCAGTTTCAAATCGGGAGCTTTCTTT.

V is TRBV27 and J is TRBJ2-3, with 8 bases aligning to TRBD1. V trimming: 1 base; J trimming: 1 base; junction bases outside the gene matches: 7. The CDR3 sequence is 17 residues long. Germline V CDR1 and CDR2: MNHEY, SMNVEV (reference sequence). The CDR3 sequence is CASSLFPPGQGTDTQYF. The DNA of the CDR3 is TGTGCCAGCAGTTTATTCCCGCCGGGACAGGGCACAGATACGCAGTATTTT.

The chain recombines TRBV9 with TRBJ2-3; D possibly corresponds to TRBD2 (6 bases). This CDR3 contains 15 residues. Germline CDR1 is SGDLS and CDR2 is YYNGEE. V was clipped by 4 bases and J by 0 bases, with 12 bases between them. CDR3 DNA: TGTGCCAGCAGCTTCCCCGGGACTAGCACAGATACGCAGTATTTT. As protein: CASSFPGTSTDTQYF.

CDR3 sequence reads: CASSLTAMNTEAFF. In DNA form, the CDR3 reads TGTGCCAGCAGTTTGACAGCGATGAACACTGAAGCTTTCTTT. This chain joins TRBV6-6 and TRBJ1-1; TRBD1 is a possible D gene (5 bases). This CDR3 spans 14 amino acids. Germline V lookup: CDR1 MNHNY, CDR2 SVGAGI (reference sequence). V was pared by 4 bases and J by 0 bases, with 9 bases between.

The V and J genes are TRBV5-8 and TRBJ2-7, with 7 bases aligning to TRBD2. The CDR3 is 13 residues long. Losses at the gene ends were 3 bases for V and 2 bases for J; bases not matched to a gene: 2. CDR1 and CDR2 from the germline V gene are SGHTS and YDEGEE. The CDR3 sequence is CASSWGGPYEQYF. The CDR3 DNA is TGTGCCAGCAGCTGGGGAGGGCCCTACGAGCAGTACTTC.

The rearrangement joins TRBV5-5 to TRBJ2-1; 8 nucleotides agree with TRBD1. CDR1 is SGHKS and CDR2 is YYEKEE in the germline V gene (reference sequence). J gave up 10 bases and V 1 base, and 13 bases lay outside the gene matches. The CDR3 is 16 residues long. The CDR3 bases are TGTGCCAGCAGCTTGCCCGGGACAGGCGGAGTGGGAGAGCAGTTCTTC. It specifies CASSLPGTGGVGEQFF.

This clone was detected only once. This rearrangement joins TRBV11-2 to TRBJ1-5, with 8 bases that match TRBD1. Germline CDR1 SGHAT, CDR2 FQNNGV. The CDR3 loop spans 14 amino acids. V gave up 5 bases and J gave up 5 bases; unmatched junction bases: 5. The CDR3 reads CASSPTGVDQPQHF. The CDR3 region has the DNA TGTGCCAGCAGCCCGACAGGGGTGGATCAGCCCCAGCATTTT.

A few counts support this clone. The chain has TRBV18 and TRBJ1-1; 7 bases line up with TRBD1. There are 12 residues in the CDR3. In germline, CDR1 is KGHSH, CDR2 LQKENI. Trimming cost V 4 bases and J 6 bases; bases outside gene matches: 2. The CDR3 spells CASSQTGSEAFF. CDR3 nucleotides: TGTGCCAGCTCACAGACAGGGTCTGAAGCTTTCTTT.

The V gene is TRBV5-6, the J gene TRBJ1-3; no reliable D call. The CDR3 loop spans 15 amino acids. Germline V gene data show CDR1 as SGHDT and CDR2 as YYEEEE. Trimming removed 2 bases from V and 0 bases from J, with 9 bases in between. The CDR3 here is CASSFVTSSGNTIYF. CDR3 DNA: TGTGCCAGCAGCTTCGTCACTAGCTCTGGAAACACCATATATTTT.

This sequence joins TRBV6-5 and TRBJ1-2; maybe TRBD1 (6 bases). Per germline, CDR1 MNHEY and CDR2 SVGAGI. The CDR3 extends over 13 amino acids. V shed 8 bases and J shed 2 bases, with 12 bases lying between them. The CDR3 is CASGTGGNYGYTF. CDR3 coding DNA: TGTGCCAGCGGAACGGGGGGCAACTATGGCTACACCTTC.

V and J are TRBV11-3 and TRBJ1-1, with 9 positions matching TRBD1. Germline CDR1 is SGHNT and CDR2 is YENEEA. The CDR3 spans 14 residues. The J segment lost 4 bases and the V segment lost 5 bases, leaving 5 bases of the junction unmatched. In DNA, the CDR3 is TGTGCCAGCAGCCGAGGACAGGGGTCCACTGAAGCTTTCTTT. Translating it yields CASSRGQGSTEAFF.